The 21 T cell receptor beta chains below were found in one sample sequenced in a study of B cell selection in AIRE deficiency. Sequenced by immunoSEQ multiplex PCR; TCRdb stores in-frame clones only, minus some. This table has 25,000 to 30,000 clones, 95% to 96% appearing once. Sorting defined conventional CD4 T cells as CD4+CD127+. Sequencing input: CD4+CD127+ conventional T cells sorted from PBMCs. Every receptor here comes from a human donor in good health.

This chain links TRBV5-6 with TRBJ2-2; no clear D. The CDR3 is 14 residues long. The V gene lost 7 bases and the J gene lost 4 bases, with 14 bases spanning the gap. Per the germline V gene, CDR1 is SGHDT and CDR2 is YYEEEE. This CDR3 is CASLLGLATGELFF. The CDR3 region has the DNA TGTGCCAGCTTACTGGGCCTTGCCACCGGGGAGCTGTTTTTT. The entire variable domain, with the rest obtained from reference TRBV5-6 and TRBJ2-2, is as follows: DAGVTQSPTHLIKTRGQQVTLRCSPKSGHDTVSWYQQALGQGPQFIFQYYEEEERQRGNFPDRFSGHQFPNYSSELNVNALLLGDSALYLCASLLGLATGELFFGEGSRLTVL.

The chain carries TRBV5-1 and TRBJ1-4, with D possibly TRBD1 on 5 matching bases. This CDR3 is built from 17 residues. Trimming stripped 4 bases from V and 4 bases from J, with 20 bases between. Germline V gene lookup returns CDR1 SGHRS and CDR2 YFSETQ. CDR3 in DNA: TGCGCCAGCAGCCCTATCGGGGTAGACAGCTTTAATGAAAAACTGTTTTTT. The encoded protein is CASSPIGVDSFNEKLFF.

This chain connects TRBV5-6 to TRBJ1-2, with D perhaps matching TRBD1 (5 bases). V was trimmed by 4 bases and J by 5 bases, leaving 15 bases between them. CDR1 is SGHDT and CDR2 is YYEEEE in the germline V gene. CDR3 length equals 14 residues. The CDR3 sequence: CASSQKGAWYGYTF. The CDR3 DNA reads TGTGCCAGCAGCCAAAAAGGGGCTTGGTATGGCTACACCTTC.

The V call is TRBV5-5, the J call TRBJ2-7; 10 bases match TRBD1. V lost 3 bases and J lost 6; bases outside the gene matches: 3. In germline, CDR1 is SGHKS, CDR2 YYEKEE (reference sequence). The CDR3 sequence is 13 residues long. The CDR3 is CASSYWTGGEQYF. The DNA of the CDR3 is TGTGCCAGCAGCTACTGGACAGGGGGCGAGCAGTACTTC.

This chain connects TRBV30 to TRBJ2-1; 9 nucleotides match TRBD2. J was trimmed by 3 bases and V by 0 bases; bases with no gene match: 3. The CDR3 spans 15 residues. Looked up from germline, CDR1 is GTSNPN and CDR2 is SVGIG (reference sequence). The CDR3 sequence: CAWSVGGGGYNEQFF. CDR3 nucleotides: TGTGCCTGGAGTGTAGGCGGGGGGGGCTACAATGAGCAGTTCTTC.

The chain carries TRBV9 and TRBJ2-7; 10 bases match TRBD2. The junction had 11 bases not matched to a gene; V was cut back by 4 bases and J by 1 base. Germline CDR1 is SGDLS and CDR2 is YYNGEE. This CDR3 contains 17 residues. The CDR3 nucleotides read TGTGCCAGCAGCCCAGGATCCGTAGCGGGGGGTTCCTACGAGCAGTACTTC. This codes for CASSPGSVAGGSYEQYF.

The V gene is TRBV30, the J gene TRBJ2-7; D possibly matches TRBD1 or TRBD2 (5 bases each). The CDR3 is 15 residues long. Germline V gene sequence: CDR1 GTSNPN, CDR2 SVGIG (reference sequence). V lost 4 bases to trimming and J lost 0 bases, with 16 bases between them. The chain's CDR3 is CAWTEGKFGSYEQYF. DNA of the CDR3: TGTGCCTGGACCGAGGGGAAGTTTGGCTCCTACGAGCAGTACTTC.

The rearrangement uses TRBV5-5 and TRBJ1-1, with 8 bases identical to TRBD1. Germline CDR1 and CDR2: SGHKS and YYEKEE (reference sequence). The trim removed 0 bases at V and 6 bases at J, leaving 10 bases unmatched. The CDR3 length is 16 residues. The CDR3 spells CASSLGPRQGASEAFF. Here the CDR3 DNA reads TGTGCCAGCAGCTTGGGACCTCGGCAGGGGGCTTCTGAAGCTTTCTTT.

The chain couples TRBV2 to TRBJ2-3, with TRBD2 identical over 11 bases. Germline V gene data show CDR1 as SNHLY and CDR2 as FYNNEI. With V trimmed by 4 bases and J by 1 base, 4 bases remained unmatched. This CDR3 contains 16 residues. The CDR3 spells CASSVPSGGRTDTQYF. The CDR3 bases are TGTGCCAGCAGTGTTCCTAGCGGGGGGCGCACAGATACGCAGTATTTT.

The chain links TRBV4-2 to TRBJ1-2; D is unresolved. Germline lookup yields CDR1 LGHNA and CDR2 YNFKEQ. This CDR3 is 13 amino acids long. V lost 5 bases to trimming and J lost 2 bases, with 9 bases between them. CDR3 protein: CASSYGGNYGYTF. The CDR3 DNA sequence: TGTGCCAGCAGCTATGGCGGGAACTATGGCTACACCTTC.

A single count supports this clone. The chain combines TRBV5-1 with TRBJ2-3, with TRBD2 matching 12 bases. This CDR3 is 16 amino acids long. Germline values: CDR1 SGHRS, CDR2 YFSETQ. Unmatched junction bases numbered 6, after V lost 4 bases and J lost 3 bases. The CDR3 coding sequence is TGCGCCAGCAGCCGACAACTAGCGGGGGGAACAGATACGCAGTATTTT. Residues: CASSRQLAGGTDTQYF.

This clone was picked up one time. V usage is TRBV7-9 and J usage is TRBJ2-1; 15 nucleotides line up with TRBD2. CDR1 and CDR2 (germline): SEHNR, FQNEAQ (reference sequence). The CDR3 sequence is 18 residues long. The junction had 10 bases not matched to a gene; V was cut back by 4 bases and J by 6 bases. The CDR3 region is CASSYGTSGRIRRNEQFF. The CDR3 DNA is TGTGCCAGCAGCTATGGGACTAGCGGGAGGATTCGGCGCAATGAGCAGTTCTTC. The full variable domain, with the rest looked up from reference TRBV7-9 and TRBJ2-1, is DTGVSQNPRHKITKRGQNVTFRCDPISEHNRLYWYRQTLGQGPEFLTYFQNEAQLEKSRLLSDRFSAERPKGSFSTLEIQRTEQGDSAMYLCASSYGTSGRIRRNEQFFGPGTRLTVL.

As for this clone: Mismatch with germline at one junction end may stem from a read error. The chain joins TRBV4-2 to TRBJ2-1, with 7 bases matching TRBD1. The CDR3 totals 16 residues. Germline V gene lookup returns CDR1 LGHNA and CDR2 YNFKEQ. CDR3 in amino acids: CVSSQEGASPQQQQFF. The CDR3 region has the DNA TGTGTCAGCAGCCAAGAGGGGGCTAGCCCACAACAACAGCAGTTCTTC.

Only one count was recorded for this clone. The chain is built from TRBV7-9 and TRBJ1-3; a possible D gene is TRBD1 (6 bases). This CDR3 has 16 amino acids. V dropped 5 bases and J dropped 0 bases, with 14 bases sitting between them. Per germline, CDR1 SEHNR and CDR2 FQNEAQ (reference sequence). CDR3: CASSPRQVPSGNTIYF. The CDR3 nucleotides read TGTGCCAGCAGCCCGAGACAGGTTCCCTCTGGAAACACCATATATTTT.

This clone was counted once. CDR3 amino acids: CAWSGPYTDTQYF. CDR3 sequence (DNA): TGTGCCTGGAGCGGACCCTACACAGATACGCAGTATTTT. The rearrangement joins TRBV30 to TRBJ2-3; no clear D gene. The germline V gene encodes CDR1 GTSNPN and CDR2 SVGIG (reference sequence). Between the trimmed V and J ends, which lost 3 bases and 2 bases, there was a span of 9 bases. This CDR3 region has 13 residues.

V is TRBV4-1 and J is TRBJ1-5; D unclear. V was trimmed by 0 bases and J by 7 bases, leaving 7 bases between them. Germline V CDR1 and CDR2: MGHRA, YSYEKL. The CDR3 sequence is 13 residues long. The CDR3 bases are TGCGCCAGCAGCCAAGATCTAAGCCAGCCCCAGCATTTT. This translates into CASSQDLSQPQHF.

The V and J genes are TRBV27 and TRBJ1-2, with D unresolved. This CDR3 region has 14 residues. The V gene lost 3 bases and the J gene lost 2 bases, with 10 bases spanning the gap. The germline gives CDR1 MNHEY, CDR2 SMNVEV (reference sequence). The CDR3 here is CASSFQDSNYGYTF. Here the CDR3 DNA reads TGTGCCAGCAGTTTTCAGGATTCCAACTATGGCTACACCTTC.

V is TRBV7-5 and J is TRBJ1-2; no check of the table's D call, TRBD1, against the DNA was made. TRBV7-5 is reported as a pseudogene. This CDR3 spans 17 amino acids. CDR3 DNA sequence: TGTGCCAGCAGCCTAGTCTGGGGAGGACAGGGGAACTATGGCTACACCTTC. Translated: CASSLVWGGQGNYGYTF.

The chain links TRBV11-2 to TRBJ2-7, with D possibly being TRBD2 (7 bases). V was clipped by 6 bases and J by 8 bases, with 11 bases between them. Germline V lookup: CDR1 SGHAT, CDR2 FQNNGV. This CDR3 region has 11 residues. This CDR3 is CASRGGRQQYF. CDR3 DNA sequence: TGTGCCAGCAGGGGGGGGCGCCAGCAGTACTTC.

V usage is TRBV10-3 and J usage is TRBJ1-4; the match to TRBD1 covers 9 bases. The CDR3 sequence is 17 residues long. Germline values: CDR1 ENHRY, CDR2 SYGVKD. Germline trimming cut 3 bases from V and 4 bases from J; bases unmatched to any gene: 9. This chain's CDR3 is CAISELDRGVGNEKLFF. The DNA for the CDR3 is TGTGCCATCAGTGAACTGGACAGGGGAGTGGGTAATGAAAAACTGTTTTTT.

The chain combines TRBV11-2 with TRBJ1-2; D is possibly TRBD1 (5 bases). V gave up 0 bases and J gave up 4 bases, with 12 bases separating them. Germline V gene lookup returns CDR1 SGHAT and CDR2 FQNNGV. This CDR3 comprises 15 residues. CDR3 nucleotides: TGTGCCAGCAGCTTAGACGGGGCTCCGGCCTATGGCTACACCTTC. This gives the protein CASSLDGAPAYGYTF.